This is a list of T cell receptor beta chains from one sample in a study of CD8 T cells in ankylosing spondylitis. Via MiXCR, TCRdb re-called the 5' RACE reads, giving one row per CDR3 protein. The table includes hundreds of thousands of distinct CDR3 sequences, approximately 12% detected once. The sequencing input was blood, either unsorted or a sorted T cell fraction (not recorded which). The receptors derive from a male donor with ankylosing spondylitis. Each CDR3 is given with its conserved first and last residue. A D gene is named only where the DNA matches it firmly. Some rows mark clone size as missing; the rest say once, few, many or name a class of expanded clone.

D: -
V: TRBV11-1
J: TRBJ2-1
size: -
CDR3: CASSPMVRGRLGSNEQFF
DNA: TGTGCCAGCAGCCCCATGGTCAGGGGTCGATTGGGTTCGAATGAGCAGTTCTTC

D: TRBD1
V: TRBV20-1
J: TRBJ2-7
size: many
CDR3: CSASGTVYEQYF
DNA: TGCAGTGCTAGTGGGACAGTATACGAGCAGTACTTC

D: -
V: TRBV20-1
J: TRBJ2-5
size: few
CDR3: CSASWGWETQYF
DNA: TGCAGTGCTAGTTGGGGATGGGAGACCCAGTACTTC

D: -
V: TRBV20-1
J: TRBJ1-2
size: few
CDR3: CSARPVYTYGYTF
DNA: TGCAGTGCTAGACCCGTTTACACCTATGGCTACACCTTC

D: -
V: TRBV7-2
J: TRBJ2-1
size: -
CDR3: CASSFRMGTPPVF
DNA: TGTGCCAGCAGCTTTCGAATGGGGACCCCCCCTGTCTTC

D: -
V: TRBV6-5
J: TRBJ1-3
size: few
CDR3: CASSNRLGSGNTIYF
DNA: TGTGCCAGCAGTAACAGGCTCGGATCTGGAAACACCATATATTTT

D: TRBD1
V: TRBV10-3
J: TRBJ2-5
size: few
CDR3: CAISSRQGAETQYF
DNA: TGTGCCATCAGCTCGCGACAGGGCGCAGAGACCCAGTACTTC

D: -
V: TRBV6-5
J: TRBJ1-5
size: -
CDR3: CASSSLGGPNQPQHF
DNA: TGTGCCAGCAGTTCACTCGGGGGGCCCAATCAGCCCCAGCATTTT

D: -
V: TRBV2
J: TRBJ2-7
size: -
CDR3: CASSVRVYYEQYF
DNA: TGTGCCAGCAGTGTTAGGGTTTACTACGAGCAGTACTTC

D: -
V: TRBV7-2
J: TRBJ1-3
size: many
CDR3: CASSSGLGNTIYF
DNA: TGTGCCAGCAGCTCCGGCCTTGGTAACACCATATATTTT

D: -
V: TRBV29-1
J: TRBJ1-1
size: many
CDR3: CSVEPAGKDTEAFF
DNA: TGCAGCGTTGAACCCGCAGGGAAGGACACTGAAGCTTTCTTT

D: TRBD1
V: TRBV12-3/TRBV12-4
J: TRBJ2-2
size: -
CDR3: CASSLGSGTGDTGELFF
DNA: TGTGCCAGCAGTTTAGGCTCCGGGACAGGGGACACCGGGGAGCTGTTTTTT

D: -
V: TRBV30
J: TRBJ1-5
size: -
CDR3: CAWSVDLNQPQHF
DNA: TGTGCCTGGAGTGTGGACCTCAATCAGCCCCAGCATTTT

D: -
V: TRBV28
J: TRBJ2-7
size: -
CDR3: CASSFPETGTSFYEQYF
DNA: TGTGCCAGCAGTTTCCCCGAAACCGGGACAAGCTTCTACGAGCAGTACTTC

D: TRBD1
V: TRBV25-1
J: TRBJ1-1
size: few
CDR3: CASTRDRGSTEAFF
DNA: TGTGCCAGCACTCGGGACAGGGGGTCCACTGAAGCTTTCTTT

D: -
V: TRBV11-2
J: TRBJ2-5
size: -
CDR3: CASSFGVFETQYF
DNA: TGTGCCAGCAGCTTCGGGGTTTTCGAGACCCAGTACTTC

D: -
V: TRBV20-1
J: TRBJ1-2
size: few
CDR3: CSARDFSGFYGYTF
DNA: TGCAGTGCTAGAGACTTTTCAGGGTTTTATGGCTACACCTTC

D: TRBD2
V: TRBV9
J: TRBJ2-1
size: -
CDR3: CASSVGLAGDPNEQFF
DNA: TGTGCCAGCAGCGTAGGTCTAGCGGGAGACCCCAATGAGCAGTTCTTC

D: -
V: TRBV28
J: TRBJ2-1
size: -
CDR3: CAGGWGDEQFF
DNA: TGTGCCGGAGGGTGGGGGGATGAGCAGTTCTTC

D: -
V: TRBV5-1
J: TRBJ1-4
size: few
CDR3: CASSLEAGSATNEKLFF
DNA: TGCGCCAGCAGCTTGGAGGCAGGGAGTGCAACTAATGAAAAACTGTTTTTT

D: TRBD1
V: TRBV7-7
J: TRBJ2-7
size: few
CDR3: CASSSRTGGEQYF
DNA: TGTGCTAGCAGCTCCCGAACAGGGGGCGAGCAGTACTTC

D: -
V: TRBV20-1
J: TRBJ2-5
size: many
CDR3: CSASVPRDFQETQYF
DNA: TGCAGTGCGTCGGTCCCCCGGGACTTCCAAGAGACCCAGTACTTC

D: -
V: TRBV12-3/TRBV12-4
J: TRBJ1-1
size: -
CDR3: CASSLWGTGTEAFF
DNA: TGTGCCAGCAGTTTGTGGGGCACGGGGACTGAAGCTTTCTTT

D: -
V: TRBV7-2
J: TRBJ2-5
size: -
CDR3: CASSSHRRGIETQYF
DNA: TGTGCCAGCAGCTCACATCGTCGGGGAATAGAGACCCAGTACTTC

D: TRBD1
V: TRBV27
J: TRBJ1-2
size: -
CDR3: CASSTKGQGVNYGYTF
DNA: TGTGCCAGCAGTACAAAGGGACAGGGGGTCAACTATGGCTACACCTTC

D: -
V: TRBV24-1
J: TRBJ1-1
size: -
CDR3: CATSVGHLRDTEAFF
DNA: TGTGCCACCAGTGTTGGACACCTTCGCGACACTGAAGCTTTCTTT

D: -
V: TRBV4-2
J: TRBJ2-5
size: few
CDR3: CASSHQRTQVSLEETQYF
DNA: TGTGCCAGCAGTCACCAGCGGACACAAGTAAGCCTAGAAGAGACCCAGTACTTC